These 18 T cell receptor beta chains were sequenced from one sample in a study of T cell repertoires in cytomegalovirus infection. TCRdb itself ran the reads through MiXCR, one entry per CDR3 protein. Of approximately 190,000 distinct CDR3 sequences listed, approximately 9.6% are singletons. Material for sequencing was PBMCs. Every receptor here comes from a human donor in good health (CMV status not recorded). Some clones in this sample may be carry-over from other donors' samples.

This clonotype was seen many times. The chain is built from TRBV30 and TRBJ2-5; no clear D gene. There are 11 residues in the CDR3. From germline, CDR1 is GTSNPN and CDR2 SVGIG (reference sequence). The V end lost 3 bases, the J end lost 5 bases, and 7 bases lay between the germline ends. The CDR3 DNA reads as TGTGCCTGGAGGGGCCGGGAGACCCAGTACTTC. Protein: CAWRGRETQYF.

The V and J genes are TRBV24-1 and TRBJ2-5; D gene ambiguous. The CDR3 has 13 residues. Germline assignment: CDR1 KGHDR and CDR2 SFDVKD. The V and J ends lost 3 bases and 2 bases respectively, with 6 bases between them. DNA for the CDR3: TGTGCCACCAGTGATGTGAATCAAGAGACCCAGTACTTC. It translates to CATSDVNQETQYF.

This clonotype came up a few times. The CDR3 DNA reads TGTGCCAGCACCCCGTCGTGGGGGTTTTCTAACTATGGCTACACCTTC. Translated, it gives CASTPSWGFSNYGYTF. The chain recombines TRBV28 with TRBJ1-2, with a tentative D call TRBD1 (5 bases). The CDR3 has 16 amino acids. CDR1 is MDHEN, CDR2 SYDVKM, per germline. The germline V and J ends were trimmed by 7 bases and 0 bases, with 18 bases remaining between them.

This clonotype has a count of ten or more. The V and J genes are TRBV12-3 or TRBV12-4 and TRBJ1-1, with TRBD1 identical over 7 bases. V lost 5 bases, J lost 1 base, and 4 bases stayed unmatched. The CDR3 has 14 amino acids. The CDR3 bases are TGTGCCAGCAGTCTACAGGGGAAGAACACTGAAGCTTTCTTT. This encodes CASSLQGKNTEAFF.

The chain employs TRBV29-1 and TRBJ2-5, with D perhaps TRBD1 or TRBD2 (5 bases each). Germline V gene data show CDR1 as SQVTM and CDR2 as ANQGSEA. CDR3 size: 16 residues. Trimming stripped 5 bases from V and 5 bases from J, with 24 bases between. CDR3 region: CSVWTPLKGRWETQYF. CDR3 DNA: TGCAGCGTTTGGACCCCCTTAAAGGGACGATGGGAGACCCAGTACTTC.

This clonotype was seen more than once but under ten times. The CDR3 protein is CASSWASGYTF. The CDR3 DNA sequence: TGTGCCAGCAGCTGGGCTTCCGGCTACACCTTC. The chain combines TRBV5-6 with TRBJ1-2; D is undetermined. CDR3 length: 11 residues. Germline V gene sequence: CDR1 SGHDT, CDR2 YYEEEE. Trimming took off 3 bases at V and 8 bases at J, with 8 bases between the two ends.

The rearrangement joins TRBV19 to TRBJ2-1; D is ambiguous. V lost 1 base, J lost 6 bases, and 13 bases lay in between. CDR3 length equals 15 residues. CDR1 and CDR2 (germline): LNHDA, SQIVND (reference sequence). The CDR3 DNA is TGTGCCAGTAGTATAGTTTGGCGAGAAACCAATGAGCAGTTCTTC. It codes for CASSIVWRETNEQFF.

There are a few counts of this clonotype. J is TRBJ1-1 and V is TRBV29-1, with D perhaps TRBD1 (6 bases). Trimming stripped 3 bases from V and 4 bases from J, with 12 bases between. The CDR3 length is 13 residues. Germline loops: CDR1 SQVTM, CDR2 ANQGSEA. DNA of the CDR3: TGCAGCGTTGACGATAGGGGGGCCACTGAAGCTTTCTTT. As protein: CSVDDRGATEAFF.

This clonotype was counted between two and nine times. This sequence joins TRBV7-3 and TRBJ1-5, with 9 bases fitting TRBD1. This CDR3 is built from 15 residues. CDR1 is SGHTA and CDR2 is FQGTGA in the germline V gene. V was pared by 3 bases and J by 5 bases, with 5 bases of the junction left unmatched. The CDR3 spells CASSFPGQGYQPQHF. The CDR3 nucleotides are TGTGCCAGCAGCTTCCCGGGACAGGGCTATCAGCCCCAGCATTTT.

This clonotype showed up many times. The chain recombines TRBV27 with TRBJ2-1, with D perhaps TRBD2 (5 bases). The CDR3 length is 15 residues. V lost 7 bases and J 9 bases, leaving 22 bases between the germline ends. Germline V gene lookup returns CDR1 MNHEY and CDR2 SMNVEV (reference sequence). The CDR3 DNA is TGTGCCAGCAAAAGTTGGACTGGTGGGATCGGTGAGCAGTTCTTC. Translated: CASKSWTGGIGEQFF.

This clonotype was counted ten times or more. The chain recombines TRBV7-8 with TRBJ1-2, with 7 bases identical to TRBD1. Losses at the gene ends were 2 bases for V and 8 bases for J; bases not matched to a gene: 8. Germline CDR1 and CDR2: SGHVS and FQNEAQ. The CDR3 length is 14 residues. In DNA form, the CDR3 reads TGTGCCAGCAGCTTACAGGGGGAGTTTCGAGGCTACACCTTC. Translating gives CASSLQGEFRGYTF.

This clonotype was counted only a few times. The J gene is TRBJ1-5, the V gene TRBV27; D is unclear. V lost 6 bases to trimming and J lost 0 bases, with 12 bases between them. This CDR3 has 15 amino acids. Germline CDR1 is MNHEY and CDR2 is SMNVEV (reference sequence). CDR3 bases: TGTGCCAGCAGACCCGCATGGGATAGCAATCAGCCCCAGCATTTT. It yields the protein CASRPAWDSNQPQHF.

By frequency in the sample, this clonotype is medium-sized (0.01 to 0.1%). V usage is TRBV7-2 and J usage is TRBJ1-1; D unresolved. The germline gives CDR1 SGHTA, CDR2 FQGNSA. The CDR3 extends over 15 amino acids. Trimming pared 1 base from V and 1 base from J, leaving 10 bases between. The CDR3 loop reads CASSLGARQNTEAFF. The CDR3 nucleotides read TGTGCCAGCAGCTTAGGGGCCAGACAGAACACTGAAGCTTTCTTT.

Ten or more counts support this clonotype. V and J are TRBV6-2 or TRBV6-3 and TRBJ1-5, with D possibly TRBD1 on 6 matching bases. The CDR3 contains 15 residues. Germline V gene lookup returns CDR1 MNHEY and CDR2 SVGEGT. The V end lost 2 bases, the J end lost 7 bases, and 15 bases lay between the germline ends. The CDR3 reads CASSYRPGEKQPQHF. The CDR3, as DNA: TGTGCCAGCAGTTACCGGCCAGGGGAGAAACAGCCCCAGCATTTT.

There are a few counts of this clonotype. V usage is TRBV27 and J usage is TRBJ1-1; D may be TRBD1 (5 bases). Germline V gene data show CDR1 as MNHEY and CDR2 as SMNVEV (reference sequence). V lost 8 bases to trimming and J lost 3 bases, with 10 bases between them. CDR3 size: 12 residues. In nucleotides, the CDR3 is TGTGCCAGCTACAGGAGGGACACTGAAGCTTTCTTT. It yields the protein CASYRRDTEAFF.

The genes are TRBV9 and TRBJ2-5; 9 bases match TRBD2. CDR3 length: 19 residues. Germline CDR1 reads SGDLS; CDR2 reads YYNGEE. Germline trimming cut 3 bases from V and 1 base from J; bases unmatched to any gene: 16. CDR3 sequence (DNA): TGTGCCAGCAGCGCCCCCCGTGGTAAGAGCGGGGGGTCCCAAGAGACCCAGTACTTC. Residues: CASSAPRGKSGGSQETQYF.

V and J are TRBV28 and TRBJ2-1; 10 positions match TRBD2. Germline lookup yields CDR1 MDHEN and CDR2 SYDVKM. The CDR3 covers 12 residues. Unmatched junction bases numbered 8, after V lost 6 bases and J lost 15 bases. CDR3 in DNA: TGTGCCAGCAGGCTTACTAGCGGGGAGGGGTTCTTC. This translates into CASRLTSGEGFF.

In its sample, this clonotype was seen many times. The chain has TRBV25-1 and TRBJ2-7; D may be TRBD1 (5 bases). V dropped 8 bases and J dropped 6 bases, with 17 bases sitting between them. Germline CDR1 and CDR2: MGHDK and SYGVNS. The length of the CDR3 is 13 residues. CDR3 protein: CASGRTTSTEQYF. CDR3 bases: TGTGCCAGCGGCAGGACAACCTCCACCGAGCAGTACTTC.